These 22 T cell receptor beta chains originate from one sample sequenced in a study of blood T cell repertoires in COVID-19. Profiled with immunoSEQ multiplex PCR; TCRdb holds only in-frame clones, not every one. The repertoire consists of about 64,000 clones, with 82% occurring once and the leading ten covering roughly 12%. The sequencing input was peripheral blood. The receptors originated from a human donor in a cohort sampled during active COVID-19.

Concerning this clone: Other nucleotide sequences from this sample produce the same CDR3. V and J are TRBV6-5 and TRBJ1-2; TRBD1 matches 8 bases. Looked up from germline, CDR1 is MNHEY and CDR2 is SVGAGI. V shed 5 bases and J 2 bases; nucleotides not matched to a gene: 1. The CDR3 has 13 amino acids. The CDR3 bases are TGTGCCAGCAGTCGACAGGGGAACTATGGCTACACCTTC. Protein product: CASSRQGNYGYTF.

The rearrangement joins TRBV11-2 to TRBJ2-5; D might be TRBD1 (6 bases). This CDR3 is built from 15 residues. Per the germline V gene, CDR1 is SGHAT and CDR2 is FQNNGV. The germline V and J ends were trimmed by 0 bases and 4 bases, with 12 bases remaining between them. The DNA for the CDR3 is TGTGCCAGCAGCTTAGAGATAGGGGGTCGAGAGACCCAGTACTTC. It codes for CASSLEIGGRETQYF.

This clone has more than one count but fewer than ten. The J gene is TRBJ1-3, the V gene TRBV6-5; D is ambiguous. CDR1 and CDR2 from the germline V gene are MNHEY and SVGAGI. Trimming left V 9 bases short and J 1 base short, with 13 bases between. The CDR3 has 14 amino acids. The CDR3 loop is CASQEGFSGNTIYF. As DNA, the CDR3 is TGTGCCAGTCAGGAGGGCTTTTCTGGAAACACCATATATTTT.

The DNA of the CDR3 is TGCGCCAGCAGCTCGGGTCGGGGGGGGCGTAATCAGCCCCAGCATTTT. Translated: CASSSGRGGRNQPQHF. V and J are TRBV4-1 and TRBJ1-5; possibly TRBD1 for D (6 bases). Germline V gene data show CDR1 as MGHRA and CDR2 as YSYEKL. Trimming took off 5 bases at V and 4 bases at J, with 18 bases between the two ends. This CDR3 is built from 16 residues.

This rearrangement joins TRBV28 to TRBJ1-2, with TRBD1 matching over 8 bases. V was pared by 9 bases and J by 0 bases, with 6 bases of the junction left unmatched. The CDR3 spans 14 residues. Germline V gives CDR1 MDHEN, CDR2 SYDVKM. DNA of the CDR3: TGTGCCAGTCGGGACAGGAGACCTAACTATGGCTACACCTTC. Translating gives CASRDRRPNYGYTF.

This chain joins TRBV28 and TRBJ2-7; TRBD1 agrees at 9 bases. The CDR3 length is 15 residues. V dropped 2 bases and J dropped 1; count of bases not matched to a gene: 3. Germline CDR1 reads MDHEN; CDR2 reads SYDVKM. DNA of the CDR3: TGTGCCAGCAGTTTAGGGGGACAGGGATCCTACGAGCAGTACGTC. This codes for CASSLGGQGSYEQYV.

The V and J genes are TRBV7-9 and TRBJ1-1; 12 bases line up with TRBD1. The J segment lost 4 bases and the V segment lost 5 bases, leaving 8 bases of the junction unmatched. The CDR3 totals 16 residues. The germline V gene encodes CDR1 SEHNR and CDR2 FQNEAQ (reference sequence). CDR3 residues: CASSPGQGAAVTEAFF. CDR3 sequence (DNA): TGTGCCAGCAGCCCGGGACAGGGGGCAGCAGTCACTGAAGCTTTCTTT.

The chain links TRBV9 to TRBJ2-3, with 9 bases lining up with TRBD2. The junction had 21 bases not matched to a gene; V was cut back by 4 bases and J by 6 bases. The germline gives CDR1 SGDLS, CDR2 YYNGEE. The CDR3 runs 19 residues. The chain's CDR3 is CASSPSGVVLSGGRDTQYF. In nucleotides, the CDR3 is TGTGCCAGCAGCCCGAGTGGGGTGGTCCTTAGCGGGGGTCGGGATACGCAGTATTTT. Using reference TRBV9 and TRBJ2-3 for the parts outside the CDR3, the full variable domain is DSGVTQTPKHLITATGQRVTLRCSPRSGDLSVYWYQQSLDQGLQFLIQYYNGEERAKGNILERFSAQQFPDLHSELNLSSLELGDSALYFCASSPSGVVLSGGRDTQYFGPGTRLTVL.

This clone was found once. The chain employs TRBV5-4 and TRBJ2-5, with 11 bases fitting TRBD2. V trimming: 1 base; J trimming: 2 bases; junction bases outside the gene matches: 1. The germline V gene encodes CDR1 SGHNT and CDR2 YYREEE (reference sequence). The CDR3 consists of 15 residues. CDR3 in DNA: TGTGCCAGCAGCTTGCTAGCGGGGGGACAAGAGACCCAGTACTTC. Translated: CASSLLAGGQETQYF.

Turning to this clone: A much larger clone differs by one base, so this may be a read error. Other nucleotide sequences in the sample specify the same CDR3. J is TRBJ1-2 and V is TRBV4-1; tentative D call: TRBD1 (5 bases). This CDR3 contains 15 residues. Germline loops: CDR1 MGHRA, CDR2 YSYEKL. Here the CDR3 reads CASSQAGAASYGYTF. The CDR3 nucleotides are TGCGCCAGCAGCCAAGCTGGGGCTGCCAGCTATGGTTACACCTTC.

J is TRBJ1-4 and V is TRBV27; D not certain. V shed 5 bases and J shed 7 bases, with 11 bases lying between them. CDR1 is MNHEY and CDR2 is SMNVEV in the germline V gene (reference sequence). The CDR3 is made up of 13 amino acids. The CDR3 region has the DNA TGTGCCAGCAGTCGGAGCCATGGTGAAAAACTGTTTTTT. The encoded protein is CASSRSHGEKLFF.

The chain joins TRBV2 to TRBJ1-3; tentative D call: TRBD1 (5 bases). The length of the CDR3 is 13 residues. Trimming pared 7 bases from V and 4 bases from J, leaving 11 bases between. The germline gives CDR1 SNHLY, CDR2 FYNNEI. The CDR3 sequence: CASTGGWGNTIYF. CDR3 DNA: TGTGCCAGCACCGGGGGTTGGGGAAACACCATATATTTT. The full variable domain, completed using reference TRBV2 and TRBJ1-3, is EPEVTQTPSHQVTQMGQEVILRCVPISNHLYFYWYRQILGQKVEFLVSFYNNEISEKSEIFDDQFSVERPDGSNFTLKIRSTKLEDSAMYFCASTGGWGNTIYFGEGSWLTVV.

The rearrangement joins TRBV5-1 to TRBJ1-1; 7 bases are shared with TRBD1. Germline-derived CDR1 and CDR2 are SGHRS and YFSETQ. The junction had 10 bases not matched to a gene; V was cut back by 6 bases and J by 5 bases. The CDR3 sequence is 14 residues long. This CDR3 reads CASNQETGRTEAFF. In nucleotides, the CDR3 is TGCGCCAGCAATCAAGAGACAGGGAGAACTGAAGCTTTCTTT.

The gene calls are TRBV7-6 and TRBJ1-2, with 8 bases that match TRBD1. After removal of 4 bases from V and 0 bases from J, the junction contained 13 bases not matched to a gene. Germline values: CDR1 SGHVS, CDR2 FNYEAQ. The CDR3 runs to 18 residues. CDR3 in amino acids: CASSSLRDRTSSNYGYTF. CDR3 sequence (DNA): TGTGCCAGCAGCTCACTCCGGGACAGGACGTCTTCTAACTATGGCTACACCTTC.

V is TRBV7-8 and J is TRBJ1-1; 10 nucleotides agree with TRBD1. J gave up 4 bases and V 5 bases, and 7 bases lay outside the gene matches. Germline-derived CDR1 and CDR2 are SGHVS and FQNEAQ. This CDR3 has 15 residues. In nucleotides, the CDR3 is TGTGCCAGCAGCCAGGACAGGGGGACCAGCACTGAAGCTTTCTTT. This translates into CASSQDRGTSTEAFF. The full variable domain, in which reference TRBV7-8 and TRBJ1-1 provide the parts outside the CDR3, is GAGVSQSPRYKVAKRGQDVALRCDPISGHVSLFWYQQALGQGPEFLTYFQNEAQLDKSGLPSDRFFAERPEGSVSTLKIQRTQQEDSAVYLCASSQDRGTSTEAFFGQGTRLTVV.

This clone came up once. This CDR3 reads CASRGSRNPSMNTEAFF. In DNA form, the CDR3 reads TGTGCCAGTCGGGGGAGCAGGAACCCTAGTATGAACACTGAAGCTTTCTTT. The rearrangement uses TRBV19 and TRBJ1-1; D is possibly TRBD1 (5 bases). Germline-derived CDR1 and CDR2 are LNHDA and SQIVND (reference sequence). The CDR3 has 17 amino acids. Trimming cost V 8 bases and J 0 bases, with 22 bases left between them.

The V gene is TRBV9, the J gene TRBJ1-3; a possible D gene is TRBD1 (5 bases). Germline assignment: CDR1 SGDLS and CDR2 YYNGEE. The CDR3 consists of 16 residues. The ends were cut back, 4 bases at V and 2 bases at J, with 16 bases in the middle. This chain's CDR3 is CASSPNPGGTGNTIYF. Here the CDR3 DNA reads TGTGCCAGCAGCCCAAATCCCGGGGGTACTGGAAACACCATATATTTT.

J is TRBJ1-4 and V is TRBV28, with D possibly TRBD1 on 5 matching bases. Germline values: CDR1 MDHEN, CDR2 SYDVKM. Between the trimmed V and J ends, which lost 2 bases and 11 bases, there was a span of 9 bases. The CDR3 is 12 amino acids. Here the CDR3 DNA reads TGTGCCAGCAGTTTAGGGGGAGGGAAACTGTTTTTT. Protein sequence: CASSLGGGKLFF.

The chain combines TRBV10-3 with TRBJ2-7; a possible D gene is TRBD2 (6 bases). From germline, CDR1 is ENHRY and CDR2 SYGVKD. The CDR3 contains 14 residues. V was pared by 4 bases and J by 7 bases, with 17 bases between. The CDR3 sequence is CAISGSRGPFEQYV. The DNA of the CDR3 is TGTGCCATCAGTGGGTCGCGGGGCCCATTTGAGCAGTACGTC.

The chain couples TRBV18 to TRBJ2-7; 8 positions match TRBD1. V lost 6 bases, J lost 5 bases, and 12 bases stayed unmatched. The CDR3 totals 15 residues. CDR1 KGHSH and CDR2 LQKENI come from the germline V gene. The CDR3: CASSHDRGGGDEQYF. The CDR3 nucleotides are TGTGCCAGCTCCCACGACAGGGGAGGAGGTGACGAGCAGTACTTC.

This clone has more than one count but fewer than ten. V gene TRBV27 combines with J gene TRBJ1-5; D call uncertain. Deletions cut 3 bases from V and 5 bases from J, with 11 bases between. CDR1 is MNHEY, CDR2 SMNVEV, per germline (reference sequence). CDR3 size: 14 residues. CDR3 sequence (DNA): TGTGCCAGCAGTTTCCTCCAATCAGATCAGCCCCAGCATTTT. Translating gives CASSFLQSDQPQHF.

This clone has a single count. This rearrangement joins TRBV3-1 (or the pseudogene TRBV3-2) to TRBJ2-3; D is unresolved. The germline V and J ends were trimmed by 4 bases and 2 bases, with 13 bases remaining between them. Germline CDR1 LGHDT, CDR2 YNNKEL (reference sequence). This CDR3 is 15 amino acids long. DNA for the CDR3: TGTGCCAGCAGCCCCGCCCCCACACCCACAGATACGCAGTATTTT. It encodes CASSPAPTPTDTQYF.